The rows below give T cell receptor beta chains drawn from one sample of a study of beta chain features in type 1 diabetes. Sequenced by immunoSEQ multiplex PCR; TCRdb stores in-frame clones only, minus some. The data show 600,000 or so clones, with roughly 13% seen just once and just under 0.04% held by the top ten. Source material: naive CD4+ T cells from blood. These receptors were taken from a man younger than 35 with type 1 diabetes. Each CDR3 is given with its conserved first and last residue. A D gene is named only where the DNA matches it firmly. A row's size may be missing; if present it is once, few, many or a size class.

>NA|few|TRBJ2-5|TRBV19
TGTGCCAGTGCCCGTTCGCGGCAGGGTGGAGAGACCCAGTACTTC
CASARSRQGGETQYF
>NA|few|TRBJ1-6|TRBV7-9
TGTGCCAGCAGGGGACAAAATTCACCCCTCCACTTT
CASRGQNSPLHF
>NA|NA|TRBJ2-1|TRBV27
TGTGCCAGCAGACAGGGTATCGATGAGCAGTTCTTC
CASRQGIDEQFF
>NA|NA|TRBJ2-5|TRBV2
TGTGCCAGCAGTGCTCCCCGGCCGGGGGTTGTGGAGACCCAGTACTTC
CASSAPRPGVVETQYF
>NA|NA|TRBJ2-7|TRBV7-2
TGTGCCAGCAGCTTAATGAGACAGGAGCAGTACTTC
CASSLMRQEQYF
>NA|NA|TRBJ1-3|TRBV9
TGTGCCAGCGGCATGGGACGGGGCTCTGGAAACACCATATATTTT
CASGMGRGSGNTIYF
>TRBD2|few|TRBJ2-7|TRBV6-5
TGTGCCAGCAGCCAGGTAGCGGGGTTCGAGCAGTACTTC
CASSQVAGFEQYF
>TRBD2|few|TRBJ2-1|TRBV18
TGTGCCAGCTCCAATAGACGCGGGGGGATGTACAATGAGCAGTTCTTC
CASSNRRGGMYNEQFF
>NA|NA|TRBJ2-7|TRBV30
TGTGCCTGGATGGCGAGCGAGCAGTACTTC
CAWMASEQYF
>NA|few|TRBJ2-5|TRBV11-2
TGTGCCAGCAGCTTAGGGGGGGATCAGGCCCAGTACTTC
CASSLGGDQAQYF
>NA|few|TRBJ1-1|TRBV29-1
TGCAGCGTTAGCCGGGACCTAAGAACTGAAGCTTTCTTT
CSVSRDLRTEAFF
>NA|NA|TRBJ2-5|TRBV28
TGTGCCAGCTCCCCCGACGGCGCCCAGTACTTC
CASSPDGAQYF
>NA|NA|TRBJ1-5|TRBV11-2
TGTGCCAGCAGCTTAGATCTGGGACAGCCCCAGCATTTT
CASSLDLGQPQHF
>TRBD2|NA|TRBJ2-7|TRBV2
TGTGCCAGCAGCAACGCGGGAGCGGGCGAGCAGTACTTC
CASSNAGAGEQYF
>NA|NA|TRBJ1-1|TRBV20-1
TGCAGTGCCATTGGGGCAGAAGCTTTCTTT
CSAIGAEAFF
>NA|once|TRBJ2-7|TRBV7-2
TGTGCCAGCAGCTTACTTGGCAGGGATTCATACGAGCAGTACTTC
CASSLLGRDSYEQYF
>NA|NA|TRBJ2-5|TRBV5-4
TGTGCCAGCAGCTCGCCGGGACAAGAAGAGACCCAGTACTTC
CASSSPGQEETQYF
>TRBD2|few|TRBJ2-7|TRBV10-3
TGTGCCATCAGTGAGTCCCTAGCGGGAGATTCGTACGAGCAGTACTTC
CAISESLAGDSYEQYF
>NA|few|TRBJ2-1|TRBV7-9
TGTGCCAGCAGCTTGGGTCAAGGAGTTTACAATGAGCAGTTCTTC
CASSLGQGVYNEQFF
>TRBD2|few|TRBJ2-7|TRBV7-9
TGTGCCAGCAGCTTAGTTAGCGGGGGATCCTACGAGCAGTACTTC
CASSLVSGGSYEQYF
>TRBD1|few|TRBJ2-3|TRBV7-9
TGTGCCAGCAGCTTAACAGGGGGCCTCGCCGCGGCTACGCAGTATTTT
CASSLTGGLAAATQYF
>TRBD1|few|TRBJ2-7|TRBV7-9
TGTGCCAGCAGGGCGACAGGGAAACACGAGCAGTACTTC
CASRATGKHEQYF
>TRBD2|NA|TRBJ2-1|TRBV18
TGTGCCAGCTCACCTCCGGGACTAGCACGCAATGAGCAGTTCTTC
CASSPPGLARNEQFF
>TRBD1|NA|TRBJ2-3|TRBV5-1
TGCGCCAGCAGCTCACAGGGGACAGATACGCAGTATTTT
CASSSQGTDTQYF
>NA|few|TRBJ1-5|TRBV6-6
TGTGCCAGCAGTTACGAAGTTCAGCCCCAGCATTTT
CASSYEVQPQHF
>TRBD1|few|TRBJ2-7|TRBV9
TGTGCCAGCCAAGACAGGGAGTTTCCCTACGAGCAGTACTTC
CASQDREFPYEQYF
>NA|few|TRBJ2-7|TRBV2
TGTGCCAGCAGTGGGGAGAGGGGAGTTCGCTACGAGCAGTACTTC
CASSGERGVRYEQYF
>NA|NA|TRBJ1-1|TRBV30
TGTGCCTGGAGTGCAAAACGAGGGCCTACCACTGAAGCTTTCTTT
CAWSAKRGPTTEAFF
>NA|few|TRBJ2-6|TRBV7-9
TGTGCCAGCAGCGCAGCCCCACAAAGCTCTGGGGCCAACGTCCTGACTTTC
CASSAAPQSSGANVLTF
>TRBD1|NA|TRBJ1-2|TRBV5-4
TGTGCCAGCAGCTTGGGGGGGACAGGGTCACCGAGGGATGGCTACACCTTC
CASSLGGTGSPRDGYTF
>NA|few|TRBJ1-1|TRBV19
TGTGCCAGTACCAGACACCCCGGGGCTGAAGCTTTCTTT
CASTRHPGAEAFF
>NA|few|TRBJ2-1|TRBV6-6
TGTGCCAGCAGACCACACCTCTTAACTATTGAGCAGTTCTTC
CASRPHLLTIEQFF
>NA|NA|TRBJ1-2|TRBV5-1
TGCGCCAGCAGCTTGGCAGGGTATAGTGGCTACACCTTC
CASSLAGYSGYTF
>NA|few|TRBJ1-1|TRBV30
TGTGCCTGGAGTGAGAGGCGGCTTGAAGCTTTCTTT
CAWSERRLEAFF
>NA|NA|TRBJ2-1|TRBV7-2
TGTGCCAGCAGCCCGAGGACCTGGAACAATGAGCAGTTCTTC
CASSPRTWNNEQFF
>TRBD2|NA|TRBJ2-1|TRBV12-5
TGTGCTAGTGGCCGGGGGACTAGCGGGAGAAATGAGCAGTTCTTC
CASGRGTSGRNEQFF
>NA|NA|TRBJ2-7|TRBV4-1
TGCGCCAGCAGCCCCGGCAACAGACAGTCCACCTACGAGCAGTACTTC
CASSPGNRQSTYEQYF
>NA|few|TRBJ1-1|TRBV7-9
TGTGCCAGCAGCGAACAGGATATTAACACTGAAGCTTTCTTT
CASSEQDINTEAFF
>NA|NA|TRBJ1-2|TRBV19
TGTGCCAGTACCCCACAGGTTAACTATGGCTACACCTTC
CASTPQVNYGYTF
>NA|few|TRBJ1-1|TRBV30
TGTGCCTGGAGTGCCGACTTGAACACTGAAGCTTTCTTT
CAWSADLNTEAFF
>TRBD1|few|TRBJ2-3|TRBV5-1
TGCGCCAGCAGCTTGAGACAGGGGAGCACAGATACGCAGTATTTT
CASSLRQGSTDTQYF
>NA|few|TRBJ2-2|TRBV19
TGTGCCAGTTATACAGGGAACACCGGGGAGCTGTTTTTT
CASYTGNTGELFF
>NA|NA|TRBJ2-5|TRBV2
TGTGCCAGCAGTGAACTAGATTGGTACCAAGAGACCCAGTACTTC
CASSELDWYQETQYF
>NA|few|TRBJ2-7|TRBV7-9
TGTGCCAGCAGCTTAGCTGGCTACTACGAGCAGTACTTC
CASSLAGYYEQYF
>NA|NA|TRBJ2-7|TRBV13
TGTGCCAGCAGCTTAGCCCGGGACAATCCGAGCTCCTACGAGCAGTACTTC
CASSLARDNPSSYEQYF
>NA|NA|TRBJ2-7|TRBV29-1
TGCAGCGTTGCAGGTCAGACCTACGAGCAGTACTTC
CSVAGQTYEQYF
>TRBD1|NA|TRBJ2-3|TRBV11-2
TGTGCCAGCAGCTTAGCATTCAGGGGGCGTTTAGGTACGCAGTATTTT
CASSLAFRGRLGTQYF
>NA|NA|TRBJ2-3|TRBV4-3
TGCGCCAGCAGCCGGAAAACTTGGGGAGATACGCAGTATTTT
CASSRKTWGDTQYF
>NA|few|TRBJ2-3|TRBV9
TGTGCCAGCACTCCCTTGAGCACAGATACGCAGTATTTT
CASTPLSTDTQYF
>NA|few|TRBJ1-2|TRBV18
TGTGCCAGCTCCCAGGGAGAAGATTATGGCTACACCTTC
CASSQGEDYGYTF
>NA|few|TRBJ2-3|TRBV4-3
TGCGCCAGCAGCCAGACGAGCTGGGCCCCGGGCCCCACCACAGATACGCAGTATTTT
CASSQTSWAPGPTTDTQYF
>TRBD2|few|TRBJ2-7|TRBV7-9
TGTGCCAGCACCCTAAGCGGGACCGAGCAGTACTTC
CASTLSGTEQYF